This T cell receptor beta chain stems from a study of identical twins. No donor was unhealthy or non-Caucasian. Study findings and constraints: Clonotypes of the beta chain that were abundant in cord blood carried fewer insertions (memory repertoires showed none).

As to this clonotype: Its antigen is as yet unknown.

TCRdb processed the 5' RACE reads anew with MiXCR; each CDR3 protein has one entry. The sample includes about 280,000 distinct CDR3 sequences, about 8% of them seen just once. The CDR3 has 12 residues. Germline V lookup: CDR1 LGHDT, CDR2 YNNKEL (reference sequence). V was shortened by 2 bases and J by 7 bases, with 8 bases between the two germline ends. This sample was also put to use in a study of yellow fever vaccine responses in identical twins.

The sample taken for sequencing was memory (CD45RO+) T cells sorted from blood. The rearrangement uses TRBV3-1 and TRBJ1-1, with no clear D. This TCR came from a woman aged 18-35 years in good health. CDR3 bases: TGTGCCAGCAGCCAATTGGCAAATGAAGCTTTCTTT. This sequence encodes CASSQLANEAFF. Supplemented by reference TRBV3-1 and TRBJ1-1, the full variable domain reads DTAVSQTPKYLVTQMGNDKSIKCEQNLGHDTMYWYKQDSKKFLKIMFSYNNKELIINETVPNRFSPKSPDKAHLNLHINSLELGDSAVYFCASSQLANEAFFGQGTRLTVV.